This record concerns one TCR beta chain sequence. Its antigen is unidentified. Within the sample, other DNA sequences also encode this same CDR3. CDR3 length: 14 residues. Germline CDR1 is MNHEY and CDR2 is SVGAGI. After removal of 3 bases from V and 2 bases from J, the junction contained 2 bases not matched to a gene. The sample belongs to a study of cytomegalovirus exposure and HLA in healthy donors. Findings and caveats of the study: Rarity held for most TCR sequences, but there were some public TCRs that occurred in many donors. In a later analysis, productive TCRs from donors in an Asian-associated ancestry cluster reportedly carried fewer N-insertions than the cohort mean. When analyzed later, a missense DCLRE1C variant was found to be linked to TCR beta V- and J-gene trimming. The study recorded about 160 TCR beta chains that were cytomegalovirus-associated.

PCR amplification relied on 60 Vbeta primers (plus 13 Jbeta primers). Using immunoSEQ multiplex PCR, the repertoire was profiled, and TCRdb retains in-frame clones only, with some absent. The sample holds about 270,000 clones, about 66% seen once. Sequences were obtained from PBMCs. This chain connects TRBV6-5 to TRBJ2-7, with TRBD1 matching 9 bases. This receptor was taken from a female donor in good health and CMV-seronegative. In nucleotides, the CDR3 is TGTGCCAGCAGTTATGGGACAGGGACCTACGAGCAGTACTTC. Protein product: CASSYGTGTYEQYF.